Listed below are T cell receptor beta chains from one sample, sequenced in a study of persistence of HIV-infected CD4 T cells. Their antigens remain unidentified. The method was immunoSEQ multiplex PCR; TCRdb's version includes in-frame clones alone and lacks a portion of them. Among approximately 65,000 clones, less than 85% were seen once, and the ten largest hold more than 1.5%. The sequencing here drew on CD4+ T cells sorted from PBMCs after approximately 20-hour stimulation, taken from a patient who received antiretroviral therapy. Receptor source: an adult man with HIV who was CMV-seropositive. CDR3s include the opening cysteine and the closing phenylalanine or tryptophan. D genes are given only for firm matches. Clone size is stated in some rows and not others, as once, few, many or a class when expanded.

V,D,size,J,DNA,CDR3
TRBV6-5,.,.,TRBJ2-1,TGTGCCAGCAGCCCCCAGGGGTATGAGCAGTTCTTC,CASSPQGYEQFF
TRBV7-9,.,.,TRBJ1-1,TGTGCCAGCAGCTCCAGCACTGAAGCTTTCTTT,CASSSSTEAFF
TRBV6-6,.,.,TRBJ2-3,TGTGCCAGCAGTTACTCGGCAGGGGCAGGCACAGATACGCAGTATTTT,CASSYSAGAGTDTQYF
TRBV4-1,.,few,TRBJ2-1,TGCGCCAGCAGCCAAGATCTCCCTAGTCAGTCCTACAATGAGCAGTTCTTC,CASSQDLPSQSYNEQFF
TRBV28,TRBD1,.,TRBJ2-7,TGTGCCAGCAGTTTGGTAGGGACAGGGGACGTCGAGCAGTACTTC,CASSLVGTGDVEQYF
TRBV7-6,TRBD1,.,TRBJ2-7,TGTGCCAGCAGCTTAGTGGGACAGGGTTACGAGCAGTACTTC,CASSLVGQGYEQYF
TRBV21-1,.,few,TRBJ1-5,TGTGCCAGCAGCATACCATCCCGTCCCGGGACAGGAAAGGGGAGCAATCAGCCCCAGCATTTT,CASSIPSRPGTGKGSNQPQHF
TRBV7-3,.,.,TRBJ1-1,TGTGCCAGCAGCTGGACAGCAAACACTGAAGCTTTCTTT,CASSWTANTEAFF
TRBV12-3/TRBV12-4,.,.,TRBJ2-4,TGTGCCAGCAGCCGCGGACCCACCATTCAGTACTTC,CASSRGPTIQYF
TRBV18,.,.,TRBJ2-2,TGTGCCAGCTCTCAGGGACATATGAACACCGGGGAGCTGTTTTTT,CASSQGHMNTGELFF
TRBV28,.,.,TRBJ2-7,TGTGCCAGCAGGCCAGGGGACCAGACCTACGAGCAGTACTTC,CASRPGDQTYEQYF
TRBV2,.,.,TRBJ1-6,TGTGCCAGCAGTGCCTCGGACGGAGGTAATTCACCCCTCCACTTT,CASSASDGGNSPLHF
TRBV6-6,.,.,TRBJ1-4,TGTGCCAGCAGTCCCTCGGGAGAAAAACTGTTTTTT,CASSPSGEKLFF
TRBV18,.,.,TRBJ2-7,TGTGCCAGCTCACCAATCGGGTACGAGCAGTACTTC,CASSPIGYEQYF
TRBV18,.,.,TRBJ1-5,TGTGCCAGCTCCCAGGGGACCGCTAATCAGCCCCAGCATTTT,CASSQGTANQPQHF
TRBV5-5,.,.,TRBJ2-5,TGTGCCAGCAGCTTGCAGGGACCCCAAGAGACCCAGTACTTC,CASSLQGPQETQYF
TRBV15,.,few,TRBJ1-4,TGTGCCACCAGCAGAGACCCCCTCATGGATGAAAAACTGTTTTTT,CATSRDPLMDEKLFF
TRBV6-5,.,.,TRBJ1-1,TGTGCCAGCAGTTACCCCCGGGGGGGTGGGAACACTGAAGCTTTCTTT,CASSYPRGGGNTEAFF
TRBV7-8,TRBD1,.,TRBJ2-2,TGTGCCAGCAGCCCAGGGGGTGGGACCGGGGAGCTGTTTTTT,CASSPGGGTGELFF
TRBV28,TRBD1,.,TRBJ1-5,TGTGCCAGCAGTTTCGAGACAGGGGCTAGCCGGTCCCAGCATTTT,CASSFETGASRSQHF
TRBV5-1,.,few,TRBJ2-7,TGCGCCAGCAGCACTAAAGTAGGGGGAGAGCAGTACTTC,CASSTKVGGEQYF
TRBV27,TRBD1,few,TRBJ1-2,TGTGCCAGCAGTCCCCGGACAGGGCCCACCTCTATGGGTGGCTACACCTTC,CASSPRTGPTSMGGYTF
TRBV28,.,few,TRBJ1-5,TGTGCCAGCAGTGTACCCCCCGGAGGCGGTCAGCCCCAGCATTTT,CASSVPPGGGQPQHF
TRBV20-1,TRBD2,.,TRBJ2-1,TGCAGTGCTAGTATGGGGGGGGTGAACAATGAGCAGTTCTTC,CSASMGGVNNEQFF
TRBV10-3,TRBD2,.,TRBJ2-2,TGTGCCATCCTTCTTTTTGGCGGGGGGGCCGGCACCGGGGAGCTGTTTTTT,CAILLFGGGAGTGELFF
TRBV27,.,.,TRBJ2-3,TGTGCCAGCAGTTTAATTTCAGGGTTCGCGGATACGCAGTATTTT,CASSLISGFADTQYF
TRBV7-8,.,.,TRBJ1-5,TGTGCCAGCGGGGTGGGACCTAATCAGCCCCAGCATTTT,CASGVGPNQPQHF
TRBV24-1,.,.,TRBJ2-2,TGTGCCACCACTGGAAACACCGGGGAGCTGTTTTTT,CATTGNTGELFF
TRBV3-1/TRBV3-2,TRBD2,.,TRBJ2-1,TGTGCCAGCAGCCAAGAAGGCGGGGGGGCGGGGAATGAGCAGTTCTTC,CASSQEGGGAGNEQFF
TRBV2,.,.,TRBJ1-3,TGTGCCAGCTCTGGAGGGATGGTCTCTGGAAACACCATATATTTT,CASSGGMVSGNTIYF
TRBV30,.,.,TRBJ1-1,TGTGCCTGGACTGCGGACAGACTAAACACTGAAGCTTTCTTT,CAWTADRLNTEAFF
TRBV5-1,.,.,TRBJ1-1,TGCGCCAGCAGCTTACAGGGGAACACTGAAGCTTTCTTT,CASSLQGNTEAFF
TRBV7-9,.,.,TRBJ2-7,TGTGCCAGCAGCCCTAACTTGGCAGGGGCGTTGGACGAGCAGTACTTC,CASSPNLAGALDEQYF
TRBV18,TRBD1,.,TRBJ1-5,TGTGCCAGCTCCCCAGGGGGCGGTCAGCCCCAGCATTTT,CASSPGGGQPQHF
TRBV11-1,.,.,TRBJ2-3,TGTGCCAGCAGCTTAACCGATAGCACAGATACGCAGTATTTT,CASSLTDSTDTQYF
TRBV5-1,.,.,TRBJ2-1,TGCGCCAGCAGTTTTGACTTACCACCATCGAATGAGCAGTTCTTC,CASSFDLPPSNEQFF
TRBV6-5,.,.,TRBJ1-6,TGTGCCAGCAGTTACTCGGCCGGGGATTCACCCCTCCACTTT,CASSYSAGDSPLHF